This T cell receptor (beta chain) comes out of a study of T cell repertoires in cytomegalovirus infection (dated by TCRdb to the late 2010s). General notes on the study: Alongside well-studied HLA-B-restricted epitopes, the peptide stimulations were aimed at recently identified HLA-C-restricted CMV epitopes, whose presentation resists viral immunomodulation. Because public TCR beta signatures pointed to carriage of CMV infection together with the matching HLA type, the HLA type of each donor mattered for the analysis.

The trim is 5 bases for V and 8 bases for J, with a gap of 15 bases between the germline ends. Reading the germline V gene (reference sequence) gives CDR1 MNHEY and CDR2 SMNVEV. CDR3 length: 13 amino acids, cysteine to phenylalanine. Here the CDR3 DNA is all that survives: 39 bases in frame from base 1. Broad study findings and their caveats: The ex vivo response was dominated by HLA-C-restricted CMV-specific TCR beta clonotypes, which also provided the single most frequent clonotype in two of eight donors. In both this cohort and an independent 352-donor cohort, the cumulative frequency of public TCR beta family members distinguished carriers of CMV infection plus the relevant HLA type.

TCRdb records Illumina HiSeq 1500 as the sequencer. TCRdb reprocessing: public reads trimmed at Q25 with fastp, clones called with MiXCR, in-frame beta chains kept. Rows with one shared CDR3 protein collapse into an entry with the most common genes and DNA. In all, the sample holds 700,000 to 850,000 distinct CDR3 sequences, and about 33% of those were seen once. The ten top clones hold 9.5% to 15% of the sample. Interpreted using the paper, the treatment or condition label stands for: in vitro stimulation with specific CMV peptide epitopes to enrich CMV-specific T cells. This clonotype was recorded a few times. No cognate antigen has been identified for it. Per-base quality was not reported, and no clone a single base away is much larger than it.

The source of this sequence is a human donor in good health (CMV status not recorded). Some clones in this sample may be carry-over from other donors' samples. This sample comprised cultured CD8+ T cells from PBMCs, obtained from culture after CMV antigen stimulation. The chain is made from TRBV27 and TRBJ1-2; no D gene can be assigned with confidence. The nucleotides read TGTGCCAGCAGTCCACTGTCATACGGGGGCTACACCTTC. This encodes CASSPLSYGGYTF.